This T cell receptor (beta chain) was retrieved from a study of response to subunit inactivated influenza vaccine. Regarding the study as a whole: Researchers suggested that each seasonal influenza vaccination recruits few new T cells.

TCRdb re-analysed the RT-PCR reads in MiXCR, keeping a single row per CDR3 protein. This sample has over 300,000 distinct CDR3 sequences, with 21% found just once. CDR3 length equals 15 residues. Trimming took 6 bases from V and 8 from J; bases not matched to a gene: 13. Germline values: CDR1 MNHNS, CDR2 SASEGT. This clonotype was counted at least ten times. What it binds is not known. This chain joins TRBV6-1 and TRBJ1-2; 9 bases agree with TRBD1. This specimen consisted of PBMCs from blood, obtained less than 22 months after vaccination. This sequence originates from a man aged 50 to 69 who received an inactivated influenza vaccine. The CDR3 spells CASRDPQGAKVGYTF. The CDR3 DNA reads TGTGCCAGCAGGGACCCACAGGGGGCCAAGGTCGGCTACACCTTC.